These 18 T cell receptor beta chains share one sample of origin, sequenced in a study of human T cells and chemical hapten exposure. TCRdb re-analysed the RACE reads in MiXCR, keeping a single row per CDR3 protein. The repertoire has tens of thousands of distinct CDR3 sequences, 9.3% of them found once; the top ten carry roughly 13%. Time point: patch test 1, 2 weeks after DPC sensitization. Treatment defined: therapeutic diphenylcyclopropenone sensitization with weekly scalp DPC. The starting material was whole blood, obtained in connection with sensitization to the hapten diphenylcyclopropenone (DPC). These receptors all come from a woman aged 40 to 55 with alopecia areata. Some clones in this sample may be carry-over from other donors' samples.

This clonotype has at least ten counts. The genes are TRBV20-1 and TRBJ2-3; no clear D. This CDR3 is 13 amino acids long. V was pared by 7 bases and J by 2 bases, with 13 bases between. From germline, CDR1 is DFQATT and CDR2 SNEGSKA (reference sequence). Here the CDR3 reads CSVGGGYTDTQYF. In nucleotides, the CDR3 is TGCAGTGTGGGCGGCGGATACACAGATACGCAGTATTTT.

The chain combines TRBV2 with TRBJ2-7, with 7 positions matching TRBD2. The CDR3 contains 15 residues. J gave up 1 base and V 7 bases, and 10 bases lay outside the gene matches. Germline CDR1 reads SNHLY; CDR2 reads FYNNEI. DNA of the CDR3: TGTGCCAGCACCGGGGGGACCACCCCTTCCTACGAGCAGTACTTC. It specifies CASTGGTTPSYEQYF.

The rearrangement uses TRBV6-6 and TRBJ1-6; 9 nucleotides match TRBD1. The CDR3 loop spans 17 amino acids. J was trimmed by 7 bases and V by 1 base; bases with no gene match: 8. Germline CDR1 MNHNY, CDR2 SVGAGI (reference sequence). The DNA of the CDR3 is TGTGCCAGCAGTTACTTGGGACAGGGATCCCAAAATTCACCCCTCCACTTT. Protein sequence: CASSYLGQGSQNSPLHF.

This clonotype showed up many times. This sequence joins TRBV30 and TRBJ2-3; D is possibly TRBD1 or TRBD2 (5 bases each). This CDR3 region has 15 residues. The V gene lost 5 bases and the J gene lost 1 base, with 16 bases spanning the gap. Germline CDR1 and CDR2: GTSNPN and SVGIG (reference sequence). CDR3 in amino acids: CAWEAEGLGTDTQYF. The CDR3 DNA sequence: TGTGCCTGGGAGGCAGAGGGGCTCGGCACAGATACGCAGTATTTT.

The chain joins TRBV15 to TRBJ2-3, with 9 bases matching TRBD1. The trim removed 4 bases at V and 2 bases at J, leaving 7 bases unmatched. The CDR3 consists of 16 residues. Looked up from germline, CDR1 is LNHNV and CDR2 is YYDKDF (reference sequence). The CDR3 nucleotides are TGTGCCACCAGCACAGGACAGGGGCTGGCCACAGATACGCAGTATTTT. Translation: CATSTGQGLATDTQYF.

The chain couples TRBV6-1 to TRBJ1-4; possible D gene TRBD1, 6 bases. Trimming shortened V by 6 bases and J by 4 bases, and 15 bases separated the two germline ends. There are 15 residues in the CDR3. Germline V gene data show CDR1 as MNHNS and CDR2 as SASEGT. CDR3 sequence (DNA): TGTGCCAGCAGGGGGTGGGAGGGGGGTAATGAAAAACTGTTTTTT. Protein sequence: CASRGWEGGNEKLFF.

This clonotype was seen repeatedly, ten times or more. This chain uses TRBV7-3 with TRBJ2-5, with D tentatively TRBD1 (5 bases). This CDR3 has 14 residues. With 2 bases removed from V and 5 bases from J, the gap between germline ends came to 12 bases. The germline V gene has CDR1 SGHTA and CDR2 FQGTGA. This CDR3 reads CASSLRSRAETQYF. CDR3 nucleotides: TGTGCCAGCAGCTTACGGTCCAGGGCCGAGACCCAGTACTTC.

This clonotype was observed many times. The chain combines TRBV3-1 with TRBJ2-1, with 8 bases fitting TRBD1. The germline gives CDR1 LGHDT, CDR2 YNNKEL (reference sequence). The CDR3 is 16 amino acids. V shed 4 bases and J 9 bases; nucleotides not matched to a gene: 14. CDR3 protein: CASSPPDREYVSEQFF. The CDR3 DNA reads as TGTGCCAGCAGCCCCCCGGACAGGGAATATGTGAGTGAGCAGTTCTTC.

This clonotype has ten or more counts. The V and J genes are TRBV24-1 and TRBJ1-3, with D perhaps TRBD1 (5 bases). Trimming removed 5 bases at V and 0 bases at J, with 7 bases between. CDR3 size: 14 residues. From germline, CDR1 is KGHDR and CDR2 SFDVKD. As DNA, the CDR3 is TGTGCCACCAGTGGGGGGACCTCTGGAAACACCATATATTTT. Translating gives CATSGGTSGNTIYF.

This clonotype was observed at least ten times. The genes are TRBV5-6 and TRBJ1-3; a possible D gene is TRBD1 (5 bases). The CDR3 extends over 14 amino acids. V was trimmed by 0 bases and J by 4 bases, leaving 8 bases between them. CDR1 is SGHDT, CDR2 YYEEEE, per germline. CDR3 residues: CASSLGTTGNTIYF. CDR3 DNA: TGTGCCAGCAGCTTGGGGACAACGGGAAACACCATATATTTT.

This clonotype was recorded at least ten times. The rearrangement links TRBV20-1 to TRBJ2-3; 7 nucleotides align to TRBD1. Looked up from germline, CDR1 is DFQATT and CDR2 is SNEGSKA (reference sequence). The CDR3 is 15 amino acids. Trimming removed 5 bases from V and 1 base from J; junction bases left unmatched: 9. The CDR3 spells CSAVDPGTGTDTQYF. The CDR3 nucleotides are TGCAGTGCTGTGGACCCCGGGACAGGCACAGATACGCAGTATTTT.

This clonotype was detected ten times or more. The chain links TRBV9 to TRBJ2-1, with TRBD2 matching 8 bases. The CDR3 contains 16 residues. The trim removed 2 bases at V and 4 bases at J, leaving 8 bases unmatched. The germline V gene encodes CDR1 SGDLS and CDR2 YYNGEE. The DNA of the CDR3 is TGTGCCAGCAGCGTTAGCGGCGGGGGGATATACAATGAGCAGTTCTTC. Encoded protein: CASSVSGGGIYNEQFF.

The chain employs TRBV11-1 and TRBJ2-1, with D maybe TRBD1 (6 bases). In germline, CDR1 is SGHAT, CDR2 FQDESV (reference sequence). The V and J ends lost 5 bases and 3 bases respectively, with 11 bases between them. The CDR3 contains 14 residues. This chain's CDR3 is CASSTGQIYNEQFF. The DNA of the CDR3 is TGTGCCAGCAGCACAGGACAGATCTACAATGAGCAGTTCTTC.

CDR3 bases: TGTGCCAGCAGCCGAGCGGTAGGGGGGCTTGAGACCCAGTACTTC. This sequence encodes CASSRAVGGLETQYF. V and J are TRBV4-2 and TRBJ2-5; D is tentatively TRBD1 or TRBD2 (6 bases each). CDR3 length: 15 amino acids. Germline values: CDR1 LGHNA, CDR2 YNFKEQ. Trimming took off 4 bases at V and 5 bases at J, with 17 bases between the two ends.

This clonotype was seen more than once but under ten times. CDR3 nucleotides: TGCGCCAGCAGCCAAGTCGGACAGGGTAATGAAAAACTGTTTTTT. Translating gives CASSQVGQGNEKLFF. This chain joins TRBV4-1 and TRBJ1-4; 8 bases agree with TRBD1. Germline CDR1 MGHRA, CDR2 YSYEKL. J was trimmed by 4 bases and V by 1 base; bases with no gene match: 2. The CDR3 has 15 amino acids.

This clonotype was seen a handful of times. The genes are TRBV19 and TRBJ2-2, with D possibly called TRBD1 or TRBD2 (5 bases each). Germline V lookup: CDR1 LNHDA, CDR2 SQIVND (reference sequence). The CDR3 covers 15 residues. Trimming left V 7 bases short and J 0 bases short, with 12 bases between. CDR3 coding DNA: TGTGCCAGTAACCACGGGACGGCGAACACCGGGGAGCTGTTTTTT. This sequence encodes CASNHGTANTGELFF.

This clonotype was recorded at least ten times. This rearrangement joins TRBV5-1 to TRBJ1-2; D is unresolved. V lost 1 base and J lost 2, with 12 bases in between. Per germline, CDR1 SGHRS and CDR2 YFSETQ. The length of the CDR3 is 15 residues. CDR3 in DNA: TGCGCCAGCAGCTTGAGGTCCGCCGCCAACTATGGCTACACCTTC. Its translation is CASSLRSAANYGYTF.

This clonotype came up many times. The genes are TRBV18 and TRBJ2-7; 9 bases agree with TRBD1. This CDR3 region has 15 residues. Germline CDR1 reads KGHSH; CDR2 reads LQKENI. J lost 5 bases, V lost 1 base, and 6 bases had no gene match. The CDR3 nucleotides are TGTGCCAGCTCACCACAAAGTACAGGGGGCAACGAGCAGTACTTC. Encoded protein: CASSPQSTGGNEQYF.